This TCR beta chain stems from a study of CD4 T cells in relation to SARS-CoV-2 and coronaviruses. Study observations and caveats: The cross-reactivity analysis covered only spike protein, not other viral proteins.

The unexposed donors gave CD4+ T cells in about 2011-2019, prior to COVID-19. CD4+ T cells were isolated from the cells after 10 days of culture. Unexposed-donor CD4+ T cells were probed with SARS-CoV-2 S/N and four cold-coronavirus spikes, cells permitting. Generated by immunoSEQ multiplex PCR, the TCRdb table keeps only in-frame clones and is missing some. Of roughly 15,000 clones listed, roughly 87% were seen once; the top ten hold about a third. The V segment lost 0 bases and the J segment 1 base; nucleotides outside the gene matches: 5. The CDR3 sequence is 17 residues long. The germline V gene has CDR1 LGHDT and CDR2 YNNKEL (reference sequence). As concerns this clone: Its antigen remains unknown.

Material for sequencing was CD4+ T cells from PBMCs, cultured in vitro. The J gene is TRBJ2-3, the V gene TRBV3-1 (or the pseudogene TRBV3-2); 9 bases match TRBD2. This sequence was found in a human donor in good health. The CDR3 DNA reads as TGTGCCAGCAGCCAAGATCCGGGCGGGGGGGGCACAGATACGCAGTATTTT. It is translated as CASSQDPGGGGTDTQYF.